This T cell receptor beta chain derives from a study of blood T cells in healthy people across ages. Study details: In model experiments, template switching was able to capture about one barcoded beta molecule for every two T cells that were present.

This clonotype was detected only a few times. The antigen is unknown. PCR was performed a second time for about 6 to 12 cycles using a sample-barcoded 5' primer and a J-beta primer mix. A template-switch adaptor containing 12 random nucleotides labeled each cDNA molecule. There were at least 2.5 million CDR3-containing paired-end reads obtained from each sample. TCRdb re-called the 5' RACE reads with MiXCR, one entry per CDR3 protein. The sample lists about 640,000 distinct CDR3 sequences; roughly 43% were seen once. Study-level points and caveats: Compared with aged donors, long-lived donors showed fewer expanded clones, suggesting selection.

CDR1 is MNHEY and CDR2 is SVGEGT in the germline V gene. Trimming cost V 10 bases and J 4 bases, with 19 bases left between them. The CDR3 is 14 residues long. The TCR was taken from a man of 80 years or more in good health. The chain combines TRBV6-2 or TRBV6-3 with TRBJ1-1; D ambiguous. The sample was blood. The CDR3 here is CATNRGRFPTEAFF. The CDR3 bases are TGTGCCACCAATCGTGGGAGATTTCCCACTGAAGCTTTCTTT.